One and the same sample provided the 28 T cell receptor beta chains below, sequenced in a study of type 1 and type 2 diabetes patients. Amplification started from genomic DNA. Amplification of the beta chain CDR3 used 30 forward and 13 reverse multiplex primers. TCRdb used MiXCR to reprocess the multiplex PCR reads, holding one entry per CDR3 protein. This sample carries about 290,000 distinct CDR3 sequences, 40% to 50% of them seen once, and the ten largest clones take roughly 13%. Material for sequencing was peripheral blood mononuclear cells (PBMCs). These receptors were collected from a man between 18 and 35 years old with type 2 diabetes.

This clonotype was counted a few times. The chain joins TRBV6-1 to TRBJ2-7; the match to TRBD1 covers 10 bases. The ends lost 1 base at V and 5 bases at J; junction bases unmatched: 5. In germline, CDR1 is MNHNS, CDR2 SASEGT. The CDR3 is 15 amino acids. The CDR3 sequence: CASSEEGQGSHEQYF. The CDR3 DNA sequence: TGTGCCAGCAGTGAAGAGGGACAGGGGAGCCACGAGCAGTACTTC.

V usage is TRBV5-1 and J usage is TRBJ2-7; maybe TRBD1 (6 bases). The CDR3 is 17 amino acids. Germline CDR1 reads SGHRS; CDR2 reads YFSETQ. The V end lost 4 bases, the J end lost 3 bases, and 23 bases lay between the germline ends. CDR3 residues: CASSPSGVTGTIYEQYF. The CDR3 DNA follows: TGCGCCAGCAGCCCCTCGGGTGTGACAGGTACAATCTACGAGCAGTACTTC.

There are a few counts of this clonotype. The gene calls are TRBV19 and TRBJ1-2; 10 nucleotides line up with TRBD1. CDR3 length: 15 residues. J lost 5 bases, V lost 9 bases, and 12 bases had no gene match. The V gene's germline CDR1 is LNHDA and CDR2 SQIVND (reference sequence). The CDR3 coding sequence is TGTGCCAGCCTCGACCGACAGGGGGCGCGATATGGCTACACCTTC. This codes for CASLDRQGARYGYTF.

The chain employs TRBV12-3 or TRBV12-4 and TRBJ1-2; 7 nucleotides line up with TRBD1. Trimming cost V 5 bases and J 6 bases; bases outside gene matches: 15. The CDR3 consists of 16 residues. The CDR3, as DNA: TGTGCCAGCAGTGAATACCCGACAGGGCCACAGGATGGCTACACCTTC. Translated, it gives CASSEYPTGPQDGYTF.

The genes are TRBV24-1 and TRBJ1-1; TRBD1 matches 7 bases. Germline CDR1 is KGHDR and CDR2 is SFDVKD. The trim removed 5 bases at V and 1 base at J, leaving 3 bases unmatched. CDR3 size: 14 residues. The CDR3 DNA reads as TGTGCCACCAGTGCTTCAGGGGGGAACACTGAAGCTTTCTTT. It translates to CATSASGGNTEAFF.

This chain uses TRBV7-8 with TRBJ1-1; a possible D gene is TRBD1 (5 bases). Germline CDR1 and CDR2: SGHVS and FQNEAQ. The CDR3 totals 16 residues. Deletions cut 5 bases from V and 4 bases from J, with 20 bases between. The CDR3 protein is CASSQGSGFKGTEAFF. The CDR3, as DNA: TGTGCCAGCAGCCAGGGATCAGGGTTTAAGGGCACTGAAGCTTTCTTT. Drawing the rest from reference TRBV7-8 and TRBJ1-1, the complete variable domain is GAGVSQSPRYKVAKRGQDVALRCDPISGHVSLFWYQQALGQGPEFLTYFQNEAQLDKSGLPSDRFFAERPEGSVSTLKIQRTQQEDSAVYLCASSQGSGFKGTEAFFGQGTRLTVV.

This chain links TRBV7-8 with TRBJ2-6; 8 bases are a match to TRBD1. V lost 6 bases and J lost 3; bases outside the gene matches: 16. CDR3 length: 19 residues. Germline V gives CDR1 SGHVS, CDR2 FQNEAQ. The CDR3: CASSPRVTGGLSGANVLTF. The CDR3 DNA reads TGTGCCAGCAGTCCTAGGGTTACAGGGGGACTTAGTGGGGCCAACGTCCTGACTTTC.

Comment on this clonotype: A much more abundant neighbour one base away suggests this may be a read error. The V gene is TRBV7-2, the J gene TRBJ1-1; D unclear. The V and J ends lost 6 bases and 1 base respectively, with 9 bases between them. CDR3 length: 13 residues. Germline-derived CDR1 and CDR2 are SGHTA and FQGNSA. The CDR3 loop reads CASSSRTNTEAFF. CDR3 sequence (DNA): TGTGCCAGCAGTTCACGGACGAACACTGAAGCTTTCTTT. The whole variable domain, filled in from reference TRBV7-2 and TRBJ1-1, reads GAGVSQSPSNKVTEKGKDVELRCDPISGHTALYWYRQSLGQGLEFLIYFQGNSAPDKSGLPSDRFSAERTGGSVSTLTIQRTQQEDSAVYLCASSSRTNTEAFFGQGTRLTVV.

The chain combines TRBV12-3 or TRBV12-4 with TRBJ2-5; 7 bases are a match to TRBD1. After removal of 6 bases from V and 4 bases from J, the junction contained 5 bases not matched to a gene. This CDR3 is 13 amino acids long. The CDR3 reads CASSPGQVETQYF. The CDR3 DNA follows: TGTGCCAGCAGCCCCGGACAGGTAGAGACCCAGTACTTC.

Ten or more counts support this clonotype. CDR3 DNA sequence: TGTGCCACCAGCAGAGGCCGCAGGTTGTTAGAGACCCAGTACTTC. It specifies CATSRGRRLLETQYF. V gene TRBV15 combines with J gene TRBJ2-5; the D is unclear. The V end was cut by 1 base, the J end by 4 bases, with 13 bases between. The CDR3 contains 15 residues. Per germline, CDR1 LNHNV and CDR2 YYDKDF (reference sequence). Using reference TRBV15 and TRBJ2-5 for the parts outside the CDR3, the full variable domain is DAMVIQNPRYQVTQFGKPVTLSCSQTLNHNVMYWYQQKSSQAPKLLFHYYDKDFNNEADTPDNFQSRRPNTSFCFLDIRSPGLGDTAMYLCATSRGRRLLETQYFGPGTRLLVL.

The sample holds many counts of this clonotype. The chain is built from TRBV25-1 and TRBJ2-1; D is possibly TRBD1 or TRBD2 (5 bases each). The V end was cut by 1 base, the J end by 3 bases, with 22 bases between. This CDR3 is built from 19 residues. Germline CDR1 MGHDK, CDR2 SYGVNS. The CDR3, as DNA: TGTGCCAGCAGTGAATCTCGGGGACGTCGTTACGACGGCTACAATGAGCAGTTCTTC. Protein: CASSESRGRRYDGYNEQFF.

J is TRBJ1-2 and V is TRBV2; D unresolved. V was shortened by 4 bases and J by 6 bases, with 15 bases between the two germline ends. Germline V CDR1 and CDR2: SNHLY, FYNNEI. This CDR3 comprises 14 residues. The CDR3, as DNA: TGTGCCAGCAGTGGCCCTGACATCATTAATGGCTACACCTTC. It yields the protein CASSGPDIINGYTF.

This clonotype was seen a few times. V and J are TRBV27 and TRBJ2-5; a weak D match, TRBD1 (6 bases). Germline V lookup: CDR1 MNHEY, CDR2 SMNVEV (reference sequence). V lost 4 bases and J lost 1, with 13 bases in between. This CDR3 contains 15 residues. The CDR3 DNA follows: TGTGCCAGCAGTTCCTACCGGGACATCCAAGAGACCCAGTACTTC. Its protein is CASSSYRDIQETQYF.

V gene TRBV30 combines with J gene TRBJ1-6; D remains ambiguous. Germline V lookup: CDR1 GTSNPN, CDR2 SVGIG (reference sequence). The CDR3 is 14 residues long. V lost 2 bases to trimming and J lost 9 bases, with 14 bases between them. As DNA, the CDR3 is TGTGCCTGGAGTATTGGGCAGTTGATTTCACCCCTCCACTTT. Translating gives CAWSIGQLISPLHF.

This clonotype has only one observation. The chain uses TRBV7-9 and TRBJ1-1, with no clear D. The CDR3 spans 20 residues. Trimming stripped 4 bases from V and 1 base from J, with 28 bases between. Looked up from germline, CDR1 is SEHNR and CDR2 is FQNEAQ (reference sequence). For the CDR3, the DNA is TGTGCCAGCAGCTCCCCCCCAGTAAGGTCGGACGACCATTGGAACACTGAAGCTTTCTTT. The encoded protein is CASSSPPVRSDDHWNTEAFF.

The chain joins TRBV28 to TRBJ2-3; 7 bases are shared with TRBD2. Germline CDR1 reads MDHEN; CDR2 reads SYDVKM. CDR3 length equals 14 residues. Germline trimming cut 10 bases from V and 4 bases from J; bases unmatched to any gene: 11. CDR3 DNA: TGTGCCATCGCCAGCGGGGTGGGTCCAGATACGCAGTATTTT. Amino acid sequence: CAIASGVGPDTQYF.

This chain connects TRBV20-1 to TRBJ2-7, with a weak D call TRBD1 (5 bases). Per germline, CDR1 DFQATT and CDR2 SNEGSKA (reference sequence). CDR3 length: 16 amino acids. V was shortened by 5 bases and J by 2 bases, with 22 bases between the two germline ends. This chain's CDR3 is CSALDSLLVTTYEQYF. CDR3 in DNA: TGCAGTGCTCTTGACAGCCTGCTCGTAACTACCTACGAGCAGTACTTC.

Comments on this clonotype: A read error is likely, as this CDR3 ends without the conserved phenylalanine or tryptophan. The genes are TRBV7-6 and TRBJ2-1; 8 nucleotides agree with TRBD1. V lost 4 bases, J lost 4 bases, and 6 bases stayed unmatched. There are 15 residues in the CDR3. Germline loops: CDR1 SGHVS, CDR2 FNYEAQ. The CDR3 region is CASSWQGQAYNEQFL. CDR3 sequence (DNA): TGTGCCAGCAGCTGGCAGGGACAGGCTTACAATGAGCAGTTCCTC.

J is TRBJ2-1 and V is TRBV25-1, with 9 bases matching TRBD2. V trimming: 7 bases; J trimming: 2 bases; junction bases outside the gene matches: 6. The CDR3 contains 15 residues. Per germline, CDR1 MGHDK and CDR2 SYGVNS. The CDR3 bases are TGTGCCAGCAAAAATCAGCGGGGGGCCTACAATGAGCAGTTCTTC. Amino acids: CASKNQRGAYNEQFF. The full variable domain, rest sourced from reference TRBV25-1 and TRBJ2-1, is EADIYQTPRYLVIGTGKKITLECSQTMGHDKMYWYQQDPGMELHLIHYSYGVNSTEKGDLSSESTVSRIRTEHFPLTLESARPSHTSQYLCASKNQRGAYNEQFFGPGTRLTVL.

The gene calls are TRBV19 and TRBJ1-2; TRBD1 might be the D (5 bases). Trimming pared 4 bases from V and 2 bases from J, leaving 14 bases between. Germline V lookup: CDR1 LNHDA, CDR2 SQIVND (reference sequence). The CDR3 runs 15 residues. The CDR3 here is CASSTEGRPNYGYTF. CDR3 bases: TGTGCCAGTAGTACCGAGGGACGGCCGAACTATGGCTACACCTTC. The full variable domain, in which reference TRBV19 and TRBJ1-2 provide the parts outside the CDR3, is DGGITQSPKYLFRKEGQNVTLSCEQNLNHDAMYWYRQDPGQGLRLIYYSQIVNDFQKGDIAEGYSVSREKKESFPLTVTSAQKNPTAFYLCASSTEGRPNYGYTFGSGTRLTVV.

The rearrangement joins TRBV6-1 to TRBJ2-7, with 9 bases lining up with TRBD1. With 4 bases clipped from V and 4 bases from J, the junction kept 8 bases outside the gene matches. This CDR3 contains 15 residues. From germline, CDR1 is MNHNS and CDR2 SASEGT. DNA of the CDR3: TGTGCCAGCAGTGGGGGGACAGGGCTGCTATACGAGCAGTACTTC. Protein product: CASSGGTGLLYEQYF.

This clonotype appeared once. The chain links TRBV6-1 to TRBJ2-1; TRBD1 agrees at 12 bases. V lost 5 bases, J lost 10 bases, and 9 bases stayed unmatched. In germline, CDR1 is MNHNS, CDR2 SASEGT. CDR3 size: 15 residues. CDR3 coding DNA: TGTGCCAGCAGTTACCCCGGGACAGGGGGCGACGAGCAGTTCTTC. Amino acids: CASSYPGTGGDEQFF.

V gene TRBV2 combines with J gene TRBJ2-5; unclear D gene. Trimming took 3 bases from V and 2 from J, leaving 7 bases between them. The CDR3 has 13 amino acids. The V gene's germline CDR1 is SNHLY and CDR2 FYNNEI. Here the CDR3 DNA reads TGTGCCAGCAGTGATCTGCCTCAAGAGACCCAGTACTTC. Translation: CASSDLPQETQYF.

The rearrangement uses TRBV2 and TRBJ1-6; no clear D. Germline V lookup: CDR1 SNHLY, CDR2 FYNNEI. V shed 3 bases and J shed 9 bases, with 3 bases lying between them. This CDR3 is 11 amino acids long. The CDR3 reads CASSDVSPLHF. The CDR3 DNA sequence: TGTGCCAGCAGTGACGTTTCACCCCTCCACTTT.

This clonotype has only one observation. J is TRBJ1-2 and V is TRBV28, with TRBD1 as a possible D gene (6 bases). This CDR3 has 14 amino acids. The V and J ends lost 5 bases and 7 bases respectively, with 17 bases between them. The germline gives CDR1 MDHEN, CDR2 SYDVKM. The CDR3, as DNA: TGTGCCAGCAGTGCAGACGGGGGCGGTGGTGGCTACACCTTC. This sequence encodes CASSADGGGGGYTF.

This clonotype was seen only a few times. The genes are TRBV7-2 and TRBJ2-7, with TRBD2 identical over 13 bases. Germline CDR1 and CDR2: SGHTA and FQGNSA. The CDR3 loop spans 15 amino acids. Trimming cost V 4 bases and J 2 bases; bases outside gene matches: 2. The CDR3 DNA follows: TGTGCCAGCAGCTGGACTAGCGGGGGAGCCTACGAGCAGTACTTC. It encodes CASSWTSGGAYEQYF. The variable domain in full, with the rest retrieved from reference TRBV7-2 and TRBJ2-7, is GAGVSQSPSNKVTEKGKDVELRCDPISGHTALYWYRQSLGQGLEFLIYFQGNSAPDKSGLPSDRFSAERTGGSVSTLTIQRTQQEDSAVYLCASSWTSGGAYEQYFGPGTRLTVT.

The gene calls are TRBV25-1 and TRBJ1-1; TRBD1 matches at 7 bases. Trimming took 4 bases from V and 1 from J; bases not matched to a gene: 6. Germline CDR1 is MGHDK and CDR2 is SYGVNS. The CDR3 spans 15 residues. CDR3 sequence reads: CASSAIRDRNTEAFF. The CDR3 nucleotides read TGTGCCAGCAGTGCCATACGGGACAGGAACACTGAAGCTTTCTTT.

This clonotype turned up a few times. The chain carries TRBV19 and TRBJ2-5; unclear D gene. The V gene lost 1 base and the J gene lost 2 bases, with 8 bases spanning the gap. The CDR3 loop spans 14 amino acids. Germline loops: CDR1 LNHDA, CDR2 SQIVND (reference sequence). CDR3 DNA: TGTGCCAGTAGTATAGTAGGCCAGCAAGAGACCCAGTACTTC. Residues: CASSIVGQQETQYF.